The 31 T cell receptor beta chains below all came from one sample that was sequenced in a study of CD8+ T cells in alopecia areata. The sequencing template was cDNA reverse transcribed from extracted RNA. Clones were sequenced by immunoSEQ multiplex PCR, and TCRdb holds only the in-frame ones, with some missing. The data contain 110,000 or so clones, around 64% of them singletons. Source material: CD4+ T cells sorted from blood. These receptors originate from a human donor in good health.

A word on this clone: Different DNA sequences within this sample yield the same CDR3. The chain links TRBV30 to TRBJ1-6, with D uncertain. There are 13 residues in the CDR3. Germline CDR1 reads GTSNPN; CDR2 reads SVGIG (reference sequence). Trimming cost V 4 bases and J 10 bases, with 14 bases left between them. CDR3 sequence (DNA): TGTGCCTGGAAGAGGGATTTCCTCTCACCCCTCCACTTT. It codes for CAWKRDFLSPLHF.

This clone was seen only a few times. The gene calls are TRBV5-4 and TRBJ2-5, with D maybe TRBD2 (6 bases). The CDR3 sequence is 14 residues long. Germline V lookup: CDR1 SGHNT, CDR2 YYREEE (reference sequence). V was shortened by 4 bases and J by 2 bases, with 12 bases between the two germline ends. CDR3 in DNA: TGTGCCAGCAGCCAACGACTAGTTCAAGAGACCCAGTACTTC. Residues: CASSQRLVQETQYF.

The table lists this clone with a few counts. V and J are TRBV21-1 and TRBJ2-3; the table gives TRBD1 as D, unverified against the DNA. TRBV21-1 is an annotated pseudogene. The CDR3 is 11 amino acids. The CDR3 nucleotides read TGTGCCAGCAGGGGACAGTGGGCGCAGTATTTT. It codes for CASRGQWAQYF.

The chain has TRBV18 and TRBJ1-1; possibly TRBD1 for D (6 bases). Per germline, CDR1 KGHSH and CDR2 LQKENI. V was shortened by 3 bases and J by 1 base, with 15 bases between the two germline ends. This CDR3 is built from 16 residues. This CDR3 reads CASSPAGGGRNTEAFF. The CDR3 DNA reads TGTGCCAGCTCACCGGCGGGGGGCGGTAGGAACACTGAAGCTTTCTTT.

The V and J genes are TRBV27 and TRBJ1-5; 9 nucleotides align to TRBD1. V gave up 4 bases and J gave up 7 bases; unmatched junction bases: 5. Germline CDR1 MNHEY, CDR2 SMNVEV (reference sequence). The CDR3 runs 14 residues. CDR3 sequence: CASSYRGLGQPQHF. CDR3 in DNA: TGTGCCAGCAGTTACAGGGGGCTTGGGCAGCCCCAGCATTTT.

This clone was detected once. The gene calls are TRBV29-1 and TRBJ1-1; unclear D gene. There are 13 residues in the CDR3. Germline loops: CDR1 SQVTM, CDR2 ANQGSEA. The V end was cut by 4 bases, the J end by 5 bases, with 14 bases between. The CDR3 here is CSVATGGRTEAFF. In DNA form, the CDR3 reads TGCAGCGTTGCAACGGGAGGAAGGACTGAAGCTTTCTTT.

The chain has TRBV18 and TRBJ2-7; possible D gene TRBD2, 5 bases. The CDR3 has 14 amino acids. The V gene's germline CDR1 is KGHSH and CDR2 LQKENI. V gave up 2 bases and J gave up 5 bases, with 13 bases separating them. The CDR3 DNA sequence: TGTGCCAGCTCACCATCCGAGGGTGTCCACGAGCAGTACTTC. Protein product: CASSPSEGVHEQYF.

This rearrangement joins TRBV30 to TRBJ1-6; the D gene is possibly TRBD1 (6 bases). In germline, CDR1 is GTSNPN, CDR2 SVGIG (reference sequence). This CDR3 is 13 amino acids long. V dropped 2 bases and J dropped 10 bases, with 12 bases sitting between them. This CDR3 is CAWSKQGGSPLHF. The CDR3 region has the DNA TGTGCCTGGAGTAAACAGGGTGGCTCACCCCTCCACTTT.

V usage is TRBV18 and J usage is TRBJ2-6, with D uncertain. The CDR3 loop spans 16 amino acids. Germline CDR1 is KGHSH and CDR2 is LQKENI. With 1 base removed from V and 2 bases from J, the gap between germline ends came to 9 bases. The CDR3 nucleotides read TGTGCCAGCTCACCACGAGGCCAAACTGGGGCCAACGTCCTGACTTTC. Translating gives CASSPRGQTGANVLTF.

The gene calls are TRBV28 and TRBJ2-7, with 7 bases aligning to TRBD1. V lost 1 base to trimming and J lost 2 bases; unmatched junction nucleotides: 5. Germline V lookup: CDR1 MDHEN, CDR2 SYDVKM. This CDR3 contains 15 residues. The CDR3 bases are TGTGCCAGCAGTTTATCTACTAGGGGGCCCTACGAGCAGTACTTC. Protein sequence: CASSLSTRGPYEQYF.

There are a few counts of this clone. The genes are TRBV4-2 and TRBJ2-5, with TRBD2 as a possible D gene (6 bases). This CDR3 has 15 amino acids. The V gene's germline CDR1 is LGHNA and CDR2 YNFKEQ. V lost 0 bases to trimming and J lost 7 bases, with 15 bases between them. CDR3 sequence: CASSQEAGTTGTQYF. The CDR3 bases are TGTGCCAGCAGCCAAGAGGCGGGGACCACGGGGACCCAGTACTTC.

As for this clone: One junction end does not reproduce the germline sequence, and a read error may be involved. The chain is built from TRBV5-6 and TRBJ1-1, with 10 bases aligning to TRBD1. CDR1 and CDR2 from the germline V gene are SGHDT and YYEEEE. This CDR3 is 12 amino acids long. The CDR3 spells CASSSRTGGMWF. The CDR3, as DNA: TGTGCCAGCAGCTCACGGACAGGGGGAATGTGGTTT.

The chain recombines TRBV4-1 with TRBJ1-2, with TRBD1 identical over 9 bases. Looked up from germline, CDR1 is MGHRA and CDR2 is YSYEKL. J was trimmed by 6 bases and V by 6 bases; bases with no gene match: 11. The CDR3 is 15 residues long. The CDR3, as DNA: TGCGCCAGCAGATACCCGGGACAGGGAATTGATGGCTACACCTTC. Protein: CASRYPGQGIDGYTF.

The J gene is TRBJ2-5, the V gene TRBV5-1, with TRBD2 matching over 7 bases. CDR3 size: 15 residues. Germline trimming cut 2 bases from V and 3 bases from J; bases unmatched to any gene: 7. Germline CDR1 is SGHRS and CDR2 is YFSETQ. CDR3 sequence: CASSLAGRSEETQYF. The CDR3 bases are TGCGCCAGCAGCTTAGCGGGGAGGAGTGAAGAGACCCAGTACTTC.

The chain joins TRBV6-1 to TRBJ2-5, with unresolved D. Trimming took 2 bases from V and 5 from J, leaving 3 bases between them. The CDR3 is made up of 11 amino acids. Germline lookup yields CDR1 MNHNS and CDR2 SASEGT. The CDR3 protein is CASSEWETQYF. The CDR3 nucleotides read TGTGCCAGCAGTGAATGGGAGACCCAGTACTTC.

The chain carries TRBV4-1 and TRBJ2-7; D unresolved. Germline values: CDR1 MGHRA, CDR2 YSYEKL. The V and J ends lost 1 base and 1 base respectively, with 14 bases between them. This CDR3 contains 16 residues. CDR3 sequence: CASSQVAALVSYEQYF. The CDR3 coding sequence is TGCGCCAGCAGCCAAGTGGCCGCGTTAGTATCCTACGAGCAGTACTTC.

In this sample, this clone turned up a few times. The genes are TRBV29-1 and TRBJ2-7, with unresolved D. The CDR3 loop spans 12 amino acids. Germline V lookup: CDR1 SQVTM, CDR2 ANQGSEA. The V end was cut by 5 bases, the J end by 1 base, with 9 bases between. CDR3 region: CSVRLQSYEQYF. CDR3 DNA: TGCAGCGTTCGGTTACAATCCTACGAGCAGTACTTC.

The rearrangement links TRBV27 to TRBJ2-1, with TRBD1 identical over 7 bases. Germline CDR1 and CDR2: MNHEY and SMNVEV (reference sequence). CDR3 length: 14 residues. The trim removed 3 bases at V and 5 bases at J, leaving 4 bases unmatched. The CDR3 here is CASSFRDSNNEQFF. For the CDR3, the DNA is TGTGCCAGCAGTTTTCGGGACAGCAACAATGAGCAGTTCTTC.

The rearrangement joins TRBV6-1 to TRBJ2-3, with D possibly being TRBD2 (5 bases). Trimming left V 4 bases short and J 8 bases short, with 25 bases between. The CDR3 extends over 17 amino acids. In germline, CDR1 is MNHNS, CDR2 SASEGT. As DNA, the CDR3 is TGTGCCAGCAGTGCCTTAGCGAGGATGGATAGCGTTCTTACGCAGTATTTT. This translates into CASSALARMDSVLTQYF.

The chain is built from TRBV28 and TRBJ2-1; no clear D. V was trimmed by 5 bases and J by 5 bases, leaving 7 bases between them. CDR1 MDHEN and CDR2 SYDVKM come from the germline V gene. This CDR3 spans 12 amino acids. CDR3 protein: CASSKENNEQFF. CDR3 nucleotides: TGTGCCAGCAGTAAGGAGAACAATGAGCAGTTCTTC.

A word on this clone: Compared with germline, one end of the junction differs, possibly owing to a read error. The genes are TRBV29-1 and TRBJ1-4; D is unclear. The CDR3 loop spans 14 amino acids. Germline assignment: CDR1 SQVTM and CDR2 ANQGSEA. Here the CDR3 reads CSVLGLPTNEKLFF. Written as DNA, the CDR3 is TGCAGCGTCCTTGGCCTTCCAACGAATGAAAAACTGTTTTTT. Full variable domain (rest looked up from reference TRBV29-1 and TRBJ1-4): SAVISQKPSRDICQRGTSLTIQCQVDSQVTMMFWYRQQPGQSLTLIATANQGSEATYESGFVIDKFPISRPNLTFSTLTVSNMSPEDSSIYLCSVLGLPTNEKLFFGSGTQLSVL.

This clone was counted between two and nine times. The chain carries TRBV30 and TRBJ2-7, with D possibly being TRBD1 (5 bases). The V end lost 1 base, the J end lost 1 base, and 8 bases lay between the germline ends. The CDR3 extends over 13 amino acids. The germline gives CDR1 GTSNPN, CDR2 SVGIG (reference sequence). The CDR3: CAWSARQSYEQYF. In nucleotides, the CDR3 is TGTGCCTGGAGTGCGAGACAGTCCTACGAGCAGTACTTC.

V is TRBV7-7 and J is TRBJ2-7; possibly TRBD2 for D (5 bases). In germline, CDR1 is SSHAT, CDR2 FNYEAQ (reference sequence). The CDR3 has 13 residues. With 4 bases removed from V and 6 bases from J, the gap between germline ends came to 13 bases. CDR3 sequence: CASSSEPGSEQYF. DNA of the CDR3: TGTGCCAGCAGCTCCGAGCCGGGATCCGAGCAGTACTTC.

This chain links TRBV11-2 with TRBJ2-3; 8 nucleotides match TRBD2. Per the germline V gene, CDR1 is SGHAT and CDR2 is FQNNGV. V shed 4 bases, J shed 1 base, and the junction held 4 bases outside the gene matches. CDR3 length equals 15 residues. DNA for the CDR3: TGTGCCAGCAGCTCCCCGGGACTAGGCACAGATACGCAGTATTTT. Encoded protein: CASSSPGLGTDTQYF. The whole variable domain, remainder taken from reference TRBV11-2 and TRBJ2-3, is EAGVAQSPRYKIIEKRQSVAFWCNPISGHATLYWYQQILGQGPKLLIQFQNNGVVDDSQLPKDRFSAERLKGVDSTLKIQPAKLEDSAVYLCASSSPGLGTDTQYFGPGTRLTVL.

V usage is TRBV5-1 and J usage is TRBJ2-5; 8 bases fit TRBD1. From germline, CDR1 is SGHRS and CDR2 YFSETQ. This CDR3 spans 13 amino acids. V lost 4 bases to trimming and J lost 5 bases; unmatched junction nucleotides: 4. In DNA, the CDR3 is TGCGCCAGCAGCGGACAGGGTCGGGAGACCCAGTACTTC. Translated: CASSGQGRETQYF.

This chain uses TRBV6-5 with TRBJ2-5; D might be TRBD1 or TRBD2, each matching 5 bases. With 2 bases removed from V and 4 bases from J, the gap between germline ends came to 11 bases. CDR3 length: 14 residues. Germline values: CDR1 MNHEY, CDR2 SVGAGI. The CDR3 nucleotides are TGTGCCAGCAGTTACGGGGCTAGCCGAGAGACCCAGTACTTC. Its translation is CASSYGASRETQYF.

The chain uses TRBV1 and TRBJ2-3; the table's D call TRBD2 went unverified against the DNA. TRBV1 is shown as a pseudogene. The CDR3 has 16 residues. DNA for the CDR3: TGCACCAGCAGCCACCCTTTAGCGGTTAGCACAGATACGCAGTATTTT. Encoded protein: CTSSHPLAVSTDTQYF.

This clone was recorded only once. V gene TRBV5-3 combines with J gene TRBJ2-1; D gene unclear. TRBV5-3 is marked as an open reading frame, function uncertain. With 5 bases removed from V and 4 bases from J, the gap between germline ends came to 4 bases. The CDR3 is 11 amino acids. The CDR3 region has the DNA TGTGCCAGAAGGGGTTACAATGAGCAGTTCTTC. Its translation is CARRGYNEQFF.

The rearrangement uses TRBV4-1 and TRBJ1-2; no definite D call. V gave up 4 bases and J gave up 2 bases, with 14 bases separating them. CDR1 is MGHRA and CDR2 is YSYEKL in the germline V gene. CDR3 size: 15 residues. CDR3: CASSRETTPNYGYTF. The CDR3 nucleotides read TGCGCCAGCAGCCGCGAGACGACGCCGAACTATGGCTACACCTTC.

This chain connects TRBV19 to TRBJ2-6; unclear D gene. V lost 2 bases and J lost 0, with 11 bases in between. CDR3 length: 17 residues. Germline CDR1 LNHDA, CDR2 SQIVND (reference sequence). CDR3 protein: CASSIRTASSGANVLTF. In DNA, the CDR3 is TGTGCCAGTAGTATAAGAACTGCCAGCTCTGGGGCCAACGTCCTGACTTTC.

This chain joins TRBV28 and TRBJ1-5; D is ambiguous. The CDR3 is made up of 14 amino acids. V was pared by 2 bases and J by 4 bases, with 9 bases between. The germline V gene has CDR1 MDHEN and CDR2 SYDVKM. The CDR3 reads CASSLRERNQPQHF. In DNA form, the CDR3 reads TGTGCCAGCAGTTTAAGGGAACGGAATCAGCCCCAGCATTTT.